Listed below are T cell receptor beta chains from one sample, sequenced in a study of cytomegalovirus exposure and HLA in healthy donors. Some clones are missing from TCRdb's copy, which holds only in-frame ones; the method was immunoSEQ multiplex PCR. The data show about 180,000 clones, 77% seen once. Sequencing was carried out using PBMCs. These receptors all come from a woman aged 60 to 75 in good health and CMV-seropositive. Each CDR3 is given with its conserved first and last residue. The D gene is left open where the match is weak. Some rows mark clone size as missing; the rest say once, few, many or name a class of expanded clone.

d_gene	j_gene	v_gene	abundance	CDR3aa	CDR3nt
NA	TRBJ2-7	TRBV30	NA	CAWSRTEDYEQYF	TGTGCCTGGAGTAGGACAGAGGACTACGAGCAGTACTTC
NA	TRBJ2-7	TRBV19	NA	CASSTREGVEQYF	TGTGCCAGTAGTACCAGGGAGGGGGTCGAGCAGTACTTC
NA	TRBJ2-2	TRBV29-1	NA	CSASENTGELFF	TGCAGCGCCAGCGAGAACACCGGGGAGCTGTTTTTT
TRBD1	TRBJ1-4	TRBV28	few	CASTLQGLYNEKLFF	TGTGCCAGCACCTTACAGGGGCTATATAATGAAAAACTGTTTTTT
TRBD1	TRBJ2-3	TRBV6-5	NA	CASSYQTGGTDTQYF	TGTGCCAGCAGTTACCAGACAGGGGGCACAGATACGCAGTATTTT
NA	TRBJ2-3	TRBV7-2	NA	CASSQYTSPTSPDTQYF	TGTGCCAGCAGCCAGTACACCTCCCCGACTAGTCCAGATACGCAGTATTTT
TRBD2	TRBJ2-1	TRBV11-2	NA	CASSLRAGGNEQFF	TGTGCCAGCAGCTTAAGGGCGGGGGGCAATGAGCAGTTCTTC
TRBD2	TRBJ2-7	TRBV2	NA	CASSSVAGTYEQYF	TGTGCCAGCAGTTCTGTAGCGGGAACGTACGAGCAGTACTTC
TRBD1	TRBJ2-1	TRBV19	few	CASSLDRTGTYNEQFF	TGTGCCAGTAGTCTGGATCGGACAGGAACCTACAATGAGCAGTTCTTC
NA	TRBJ2-3	TRBV6-4	NA	CASSEGADTDTQYF	TGTGCCAGCAGTGAGGGAGCGGACACAGATACGCAGTATTTT
NA	TRBJ2-6	TRBV5-4	NA	CASSAGNSGANGLTF	TGTGCCAGCAGCGCGGGGAACTCTGGGGCCAACGGCCTGACTTTC
TRBD2	TRBJ2-7	TRBV11-2	NA	CASSLVGGRSYEQYF	TGTGCCAGCAGCTTAGTCGGCGGGAGATCTTACGAGCAGTACTTC
TRBD1	TRBJ2-1	TRBV6-1	NA	CASRAGTGGGEQFF	TGTGCCAGCAGGGCCGGGACAGGGGGCGGTGAGCAGTTCTTC
TRBD1	TRBJ2-4	TRBV30	NA	CAWSAGTGGGIQYF	TGTGCCTGGAGTGCAGGGACAGGGGGTGGCATTCAGTACTTC
NA	TRBJ1-3	TRBV7-6	NA	CASSLGSGTRSGNTIYF	TGTGCCAGCAGCTTAGGTTCCGGGACACGCTCTGGAAACACCATATATTTT
NA	TRBJ1-2	TRBV4-2	NA	CASSQDFGVGYGYTF	TGTGCCAGCAGCCAAGATTTCGGGGTCGGGTATGGCTACACCTTC